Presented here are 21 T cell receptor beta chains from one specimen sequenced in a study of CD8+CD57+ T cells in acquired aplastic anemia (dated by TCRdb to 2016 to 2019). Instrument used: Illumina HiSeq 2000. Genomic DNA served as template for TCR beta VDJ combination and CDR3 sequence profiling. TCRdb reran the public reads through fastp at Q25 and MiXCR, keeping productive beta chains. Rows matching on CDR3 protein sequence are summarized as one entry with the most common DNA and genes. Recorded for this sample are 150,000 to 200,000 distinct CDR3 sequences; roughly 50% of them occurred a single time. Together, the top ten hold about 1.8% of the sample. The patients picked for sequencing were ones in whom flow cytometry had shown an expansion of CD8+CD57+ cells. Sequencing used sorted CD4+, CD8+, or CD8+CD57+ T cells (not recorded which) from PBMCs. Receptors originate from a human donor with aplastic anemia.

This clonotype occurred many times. The CDR3 region has the DNA TGTGCCAGTAGGAACCCCGGGAGGCAAGCAGATACGCAGTATTTT. It translates to CASRNPGRQADTQYF. This sequence joins TRBV19 and TRBJ2-3; the match to TRBD2 covers 7 bases. Germline V gene lookup returns CDR1 LNHDA and CDR2 SQIVND (reference sequence). The CDR3 totals 15 residues. Unmatched junction bases numbered 10, after V lost 6 bases and J lost 4 bases.

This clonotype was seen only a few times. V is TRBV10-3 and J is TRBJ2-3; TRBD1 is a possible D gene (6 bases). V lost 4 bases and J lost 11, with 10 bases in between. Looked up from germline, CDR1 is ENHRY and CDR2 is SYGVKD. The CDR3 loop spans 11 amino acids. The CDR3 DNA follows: TGTGCCATCAGTGGACCGGGACAGCAGTATTTT. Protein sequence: CAISGPGQQYF.

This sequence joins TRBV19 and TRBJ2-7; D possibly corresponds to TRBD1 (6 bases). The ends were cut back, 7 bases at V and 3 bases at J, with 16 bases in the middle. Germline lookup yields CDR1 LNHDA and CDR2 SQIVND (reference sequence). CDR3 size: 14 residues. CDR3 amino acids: CASKRSEGGYEQYF. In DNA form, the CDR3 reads TGTGCCAGTAAACGAAGTGAAGGGGGCTACGAGCAGTACTTC.

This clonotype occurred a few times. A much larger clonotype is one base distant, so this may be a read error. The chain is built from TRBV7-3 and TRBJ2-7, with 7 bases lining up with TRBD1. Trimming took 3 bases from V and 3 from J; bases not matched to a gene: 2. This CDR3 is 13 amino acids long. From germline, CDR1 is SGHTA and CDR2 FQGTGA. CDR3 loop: CASSLGQNYEQYF. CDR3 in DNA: TGTGCCAGCAGCTTGGGACAGAACTACGAGCAGTACTTC.

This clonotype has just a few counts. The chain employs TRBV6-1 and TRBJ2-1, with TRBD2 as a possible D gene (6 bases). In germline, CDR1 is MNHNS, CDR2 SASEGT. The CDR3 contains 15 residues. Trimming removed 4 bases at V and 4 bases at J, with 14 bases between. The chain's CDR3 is CASSGGVSIYNEQFF. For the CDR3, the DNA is TGTGCCAGCAGTGGCGGGGTCTCTATATACAATGAGCAGTTCTTC.

The CDR3 nucleotides are TGTGCCAGTGGGGCAGGGGGAGGCACTGAAGCTTTCTTT. It specifies CASGAGGGTEAFF. The chain is built from TRBV19 and TRBJ1-1, with 7 bases identical to TRBD1. The CDR3 contains 13 residues. CDR1 and CDR2 (germline): LNHDA, SQIVND (reference sequence). The junction had 7 bases not matched to a gene; V was cut back by 8 bases and J by 4 bases.

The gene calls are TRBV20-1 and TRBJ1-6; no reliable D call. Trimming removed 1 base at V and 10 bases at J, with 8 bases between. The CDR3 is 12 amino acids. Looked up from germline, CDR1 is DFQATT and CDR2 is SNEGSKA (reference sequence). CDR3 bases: TGCAGTGCTAGAGGATGGAGCTCACCCCTCCACTTT. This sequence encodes CSARGWSSPLHF.

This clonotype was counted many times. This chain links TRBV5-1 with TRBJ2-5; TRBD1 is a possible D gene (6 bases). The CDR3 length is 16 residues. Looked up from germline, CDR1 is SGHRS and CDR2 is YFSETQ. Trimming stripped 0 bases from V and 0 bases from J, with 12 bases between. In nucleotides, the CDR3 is TGCGCCAGCAGCTTGGGAGCAGGGGCTTACCAAGAGACCCAGTACTTC. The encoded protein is CASSLGAGAYQETQYF.

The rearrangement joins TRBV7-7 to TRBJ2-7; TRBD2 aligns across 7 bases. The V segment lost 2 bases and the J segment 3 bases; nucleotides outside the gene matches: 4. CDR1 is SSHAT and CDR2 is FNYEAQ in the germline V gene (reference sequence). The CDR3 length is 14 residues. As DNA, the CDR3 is TGTGCCAGCAGCTTAACTAGCGAGCACTACGAGCAGTACTTC. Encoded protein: CASSLTSEHYEQYF.

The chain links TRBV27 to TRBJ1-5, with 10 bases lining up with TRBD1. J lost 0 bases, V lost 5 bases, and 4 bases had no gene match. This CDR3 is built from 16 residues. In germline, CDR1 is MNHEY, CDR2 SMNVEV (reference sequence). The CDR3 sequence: CASSRGTGDSNQPQHF. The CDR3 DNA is TGTGCCAGCAGTCGGGGGACAGGGGATAGCAATCAGCCCCAGCATTTT.

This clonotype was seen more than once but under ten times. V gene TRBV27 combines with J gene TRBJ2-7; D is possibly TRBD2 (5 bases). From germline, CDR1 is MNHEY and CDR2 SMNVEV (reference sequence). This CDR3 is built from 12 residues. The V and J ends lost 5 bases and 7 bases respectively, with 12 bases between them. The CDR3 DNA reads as TGTGCCAGCAGTCCGTCCCCGGGGGAGCAGTACTTC. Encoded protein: CASSPSPGEQYF.

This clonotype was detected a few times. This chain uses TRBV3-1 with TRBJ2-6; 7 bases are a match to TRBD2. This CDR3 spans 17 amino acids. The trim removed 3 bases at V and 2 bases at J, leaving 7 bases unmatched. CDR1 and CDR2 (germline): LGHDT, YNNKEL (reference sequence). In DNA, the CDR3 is TGTGCCAGCAGCCAGAGCGGGGAAGGCCCTGGGGCCAACGTCCTGACTTTC. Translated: CASSQSGEGPGANVLTF.

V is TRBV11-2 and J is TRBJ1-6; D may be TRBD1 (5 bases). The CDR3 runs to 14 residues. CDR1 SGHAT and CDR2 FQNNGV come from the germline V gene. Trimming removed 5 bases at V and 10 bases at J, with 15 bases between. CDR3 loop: CASSTRQLGSPLHF. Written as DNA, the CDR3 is TGTGCCAGCAGCACAAGACAGCTCGGATCACCCCTCCACTTT.

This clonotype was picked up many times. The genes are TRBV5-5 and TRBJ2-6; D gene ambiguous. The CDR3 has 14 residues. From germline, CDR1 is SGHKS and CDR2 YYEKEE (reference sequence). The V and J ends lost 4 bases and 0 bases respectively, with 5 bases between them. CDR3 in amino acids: CASSGTSGANVLTF. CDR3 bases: TGTGCCAGCAGCGGAACCTCTGGGGCCAACGTCCTGACTTTC. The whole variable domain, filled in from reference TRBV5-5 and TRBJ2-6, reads DAGVTQSPTHLIKTRGQQVTLRCSPISGHKSVSWYQQVLGQGPQFIFQYYEKEERGRGNFPDRFSARQFPNYSSELNVNALLLGDSALYLCASSGTSGANVLTFGAGSRLTVL.

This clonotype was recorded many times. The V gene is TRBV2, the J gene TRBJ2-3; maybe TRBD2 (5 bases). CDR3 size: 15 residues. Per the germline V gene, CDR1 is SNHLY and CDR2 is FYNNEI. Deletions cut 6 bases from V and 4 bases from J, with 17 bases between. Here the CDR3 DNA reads TGTGCCAGCAGCTTCGGGTCGACGCGGGCAGATACGCAGTATTTT. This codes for CASSFGSTRADTQYF. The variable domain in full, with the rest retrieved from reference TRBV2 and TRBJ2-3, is EPEVTQTPSHQVTQMGQEVILRCVPISNHLYFYWYRQILGQKVEFLVSFYNNEISEKSEIFDDQFSVERPDGSNFTLKIRSTKLEDSAMYFCASSFGSTRADTQYFGPGTRLTVL.

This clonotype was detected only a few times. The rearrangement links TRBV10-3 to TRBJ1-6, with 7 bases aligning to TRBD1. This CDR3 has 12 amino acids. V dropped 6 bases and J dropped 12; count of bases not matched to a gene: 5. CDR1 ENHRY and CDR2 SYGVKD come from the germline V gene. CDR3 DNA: TGTGCCATCAGAGGGGACAGTAGACCCCTCCACTTT. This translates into CAIRGDSRPLHF.

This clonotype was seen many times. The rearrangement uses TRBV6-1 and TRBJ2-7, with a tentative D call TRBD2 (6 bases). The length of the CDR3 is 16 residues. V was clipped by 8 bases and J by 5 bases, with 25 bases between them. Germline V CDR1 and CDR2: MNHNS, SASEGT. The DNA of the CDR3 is TGTGCCAGCTTTAGCGGTCTGGCCAGGAGTCAGGACGAGCAGTACTTC. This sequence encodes CASFSGLARSQDEQYF.

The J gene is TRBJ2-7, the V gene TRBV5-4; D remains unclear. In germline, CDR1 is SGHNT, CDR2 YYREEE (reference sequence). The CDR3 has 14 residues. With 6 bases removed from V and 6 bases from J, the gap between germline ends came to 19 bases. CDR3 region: CASKSQLSDSEQYF. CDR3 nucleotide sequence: TGTGCCAGCAAGTCCCAGCTTTCAGATAGCGAGCAGTACTTC.

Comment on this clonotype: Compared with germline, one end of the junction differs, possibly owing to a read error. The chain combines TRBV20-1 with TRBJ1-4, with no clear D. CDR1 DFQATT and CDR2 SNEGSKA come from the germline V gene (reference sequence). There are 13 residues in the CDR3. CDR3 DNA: TGCAGTGCGAAGGCGAGGAGTAATGAAAAACCGTTTTTT. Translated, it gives CSAKARSNEKPFF.

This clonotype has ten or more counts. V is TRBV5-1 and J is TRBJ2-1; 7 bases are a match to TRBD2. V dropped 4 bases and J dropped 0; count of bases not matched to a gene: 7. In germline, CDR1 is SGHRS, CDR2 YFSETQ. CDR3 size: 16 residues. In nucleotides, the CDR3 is TGCGCCAGCAGCCGTCTAGCGGCTAGCTCCTACAATGAGCAGTTCTTC. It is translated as CASSRLAASSYNEQFF.

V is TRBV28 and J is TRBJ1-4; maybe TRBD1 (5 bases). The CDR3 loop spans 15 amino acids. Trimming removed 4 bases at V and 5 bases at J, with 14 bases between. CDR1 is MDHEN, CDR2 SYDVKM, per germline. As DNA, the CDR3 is TGTGCCAGCAGTTCGGGGTCGGGGCCAAATGAAAAACTGTTTTTT. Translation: CASSSGSGPNEKLFF. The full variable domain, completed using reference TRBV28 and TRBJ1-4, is DVKVTQSSRYLVKRTGEKVFLECVQDMDHENMFWYRQDPGLGLRLIYFSYDVKMKEKGDIPEGYSVSREKKERFSLILESASTNQTSMYLCASSSGSGPNEKLFFGSGTQLSVL.